The rows below give T cell receptor beta chains drawn from one sample of a study of blood T cell repertoires in COVID-19. Data came from immunoSEQ multiplex PCR; TCRdb stores just in-frame clones and leaves some out. The profile covers fewer than 250,000 clones, with more than 85% appearing a single time and 3% to 3.5% taken by the ten largest. Material: peripheral blood. Receptor source: a man aged 60 to 69 with acute or convalescent COVID-19. Both conserved end residues are part of each CDR3. D genes are given only for firm matches. Clone size is given for some rows only: seen once, a few or many times, or a class if the clone is expanded.

cdr3_nt | cdr3_aa | d_call | j_call | clone_size | v_call
TGTGCCAGCTCACCGACCGGCCAAGGGGGCGTGTTAAGAGCTTTCTTT | CASSPTGQGGVLRAFF | TRBD1 | TRBJ1-1 | - | TRBV18
TGCGCCAGCAGCCAAGATAGGAACAGGGGTAATTCACCCCTCCACTTT | CASSQDRNRGNSPLHF | TRBD1 | TRBJ1-6 | - | TRBV4-1
TGTGCCAGCAATCTCCTGGGGGGAAACAATCAGCCCCAGCATTTT | CASNLLGGNNQPQHF | - | TRBJ1-5 | - | TRBV6-6
TGTGCCAGCAGGAATATGACAGGAAACTATGGCTACACCTTC | CASRNMTGNYGYTF | - | TRBJ1-2 | - | TRBV5-4
TGTGCCAGCTCAGGCCGCGGAGGACAGGGAACTGAAGCTTTCTTT | CASSGRGGQGTEAFF | TRBD1 | TRBJ1-1 | - | TRBV18
TGTGCCAGCAGCTTAGCGCTACCTGAAGCTTTCTTT | CASSLALPEAFF | - | TRBJ1-1 | - | TRBV7-9
TGTGCCAGCAGAGCCCAACTAGGTCGGGTCACAGATACGCAGTATTTT | CASRAQLGRVTDTQYF | - | TRBJ2-3 | - | TRBV21-1
TGTGCCAGCAGCTTGGCCCAGGGGACAATGGACACTGAAGCTTTCTTT | CASSLAQGTMDTEAFF | - | TRBJ1-1 | - | TRBV5-4
TGTGCCAGCCTCGACCGGGACAGTCAAGCGAGCAATCAGCCCCAGCATTTT | CASLDRDSQASNQPQHF | TRBD1 | TRBJ1-5 | - | TRBV2
TGTGCCAGCAGTTCCACGGTTGCTCAGCCCCAGCATTTT | CASSSTVAQPQHF | - | TRBJ1-5 | few | TRBV6-5
TGTGCCAGCAGTAATTACAGAGTCTCTGGAAACACCATATATTTT | CASSNYRVSGNTIYF | - | TRBJ1-3 | - | TRBV6-2/TRBV6-3
TGTGCCAGCTCACCAACAGGGGGATCTGGAAACACCATATATTTT | CASSPTGGSGNTIYF | TRBD1 | TRBJ1-3 | - | TRBV18
TGCAGCGTTGAATTGAGGGATGAGCAGTTCTTC | CSVELRDEQFF | - | TRBJ2-1 | - | TRBV29-1
TGTGCCAGCAGCTTCACAGGGGAGAACACTGAAGCTTTCTTT | CASSFTGENTEAFF | TRBD1 | TRBJ1-1 | - | TRBV7-8
TGTGCCAGCAGCCCCGCCGGGACAGGGGGCTACGAGCAGTACTTC | CASSPAGTGGYEQYF | TRBD1 | TRBJ2-7 | - | TRBV5-6
TGTGCCAGCGCGTCGAGGCAGGGCGACAATGAGCAGTTCTTC | CASASRQGDNEQFF | - | TRBJ2-1 | - | TRBV7-8
TGTGCCAGCAGCTCGCGGACAGGGCTTACCTACGAGCAGTACTTC | CASSSRTGLTYEQYF | TRBD1 | TRBJ2-7 | once | TRBV9
TGTGCCAGCAGTTTATCGGCGGATGGCGAGCAGTACTTC | CASSLSADGEQYF | - | TRBJ2-7 | - | TRBV12-3/TRBV12-4
TGTGCCAGCAGTAAACAGGGGGCGGAAGCAGATACGCAGTATTTT | CASSKQGAEADTQYF | TRBD1 | TRBJ2-3 | - | TRBV2
TGCGCCAGCAGCCAACCGGACAGGGCGAACACCGGGGAGCTGTTTTTT | CASSQPDRANTGELFF | TRBD1 | TRBJ2-2 | - | TRBV4-1
TGTGCCAGCAGCTTAGGAACAGGCTTTCGAGAGACCCAGTACTTC | CASSLGTGFRETQYF | - | TRBJ2-5 | - | TRBV11-2
TGTGCCAGCAGTCCCGGGACACCTTTCTACAATGAGCAGTTCTTC | CASSPGTPFYNEQFF | - | TRBJ2-1 | - | TRBV27
TGTGCCAGCAGCTTCACCGGGACAGGGTCTGGGTACTATGGCTACACCTTC | CASSFTGTGSGYYGYTF | TRBD1 | TRBJ1-2 | - | TRBV7-9
TGTGCCAGCAGCTTAGGTCGACAGTTCAGCCTTGAAAAACTGTTTTTT | CASSLGRQFSLEKLFF | - | TRBJ1-4 | - | TRBV7-6
TGTGCCAGCAGTTTTTACCTGAAGGACAGAGCTAACTATGGCTACACCTTC | CASSFYLKDRANYGYTF | - | TRBJ1-2 | - | TRBV28
TGTGCCAGTAGCCTCGTGGGACTAGCGGGGGTGGGAAACACCGGGGAGCTGTTTTTT | CASSLVGLAGVGNTGELFF | TRBD2 | TRBJ2-2 | - | TRBV19
TGTGCCAGTAGTATGGGACAGGTGAACACTGAAGCTTTCTTT | CASSMGQVNTEAFF | TRBD1 | TRBJ1-1 | - | TRBV19
TGTGCCAGCAGTGAAGCGCTTCTAGGAGTGGCCGGAAACACCATATATTTT | CASSEALLGVAGNTIYF | - | TRBJ1-3 | - | TRBV2
TGTGCCAGTACTGGCCAGGCAACTAACACTGAAGCTTTCTTT | CASTGQATNTEAFF | - | TRBJ1-1 | - | TRBV19
TGTGCCAGCAGTCGACAGGGGGCGGACAATCAGCCCCAGCATTTT | CASSRQGADNQPQHF | TRBD1 | TRBJ1-5 | - | TRBV27
TGTGCCAGCAGCCCCCCCGGACAGGGCTCCCACGAGCAGTACTTC | CASSPPGQGSHEQYF | TRBD1 | TRBJ2-7 | - | TRBV2
TGTGCCTGGAGTGTAAAAGCGGGGGGGCAATCAGATACGCAGTATTTT | CAWSVKAGGQSDTQYF | TRBD2 | TRBJ2-3 | - | TRBV30
TGTGCCAGCAGTTGGGGGGGAGCGAGGACAGATACGCAGTATTTT | CASSWGGARTDTQYF | TRBD2 | TRBJ2-3 | - | TRBV25-1
TGTGCCAGCAGTGAAGTGGGACTCATAGCCCCAGAAGCTTTCTTT | CASSEVGLIAPEAFF | - | TRBJ1-1 | - | TRBV2
TGTGCCACCAGCAGAGGTAGGGGCCCAGGCGAGCAGTACTTC | CATSRGRGPGEQYF | - | TRBJ2-7 | - | TRBV15
TGTGCCAGCAGGGTCGGGGGAGAAGCTTTCTTT | CASRVGGEAFF | - | TRBJ1-1 | - | TRBV27